This is a list of T cell receptor beta chains from one sample in a study of blood T cell repertoires in COVID-19. TCRdb keeps only in-frame clones here, not all; method: immunoSEQ multiplex PCR. The sample contains over 200,000 clones, 85% to 90% of which appear only once. Material for sequencing was peripheral blood. These receptors originate from a man under 40 with COVID-19, enrolled during active disease. The CDR3 runs from the conserved cysteine through the conserved F or W. D genes are given only for firm matches. For some rows the clone size is stated as once, few or many, or as a class when expanded; others skip it.

abundance: .; d_gene: TRBD1; j_gene: TRBJ1-2; v_gene: TRBV10-3; CDR3aa: CATDSRQGIRLDGYTF; CDR3nt: TGTGCCACCGATTCCAGACAGGGAATCAGGCTTGATGGCTACACCTTC
abundance: .; d_gene: TRBD1; j_gene: TRBJ1-2; v_gene: TRBV3-1/TRBV3-2; CDR3aa: CASSQDIGTGLNYGYTF; CDR3nt: TGTGCCAGCAGCCAAGATATCGGGACAGGTCTCAACTATGGCTACACCTTC
abundance: .; d_gene: TRBD1; j_gene: TRBJ2-1; v_gene: TRBV27; CDR3aa: CASSSYLPTGKEANEQFF; CDR3nt: TGTGCCAGCAGTTCTTACCTGCCGACAGGGAAAGAAGCCAATGAGCAGTTCTTC
abundance: .; d_gene: .; j_gene: TRBJ1-6; v_gene: TRBV10-3; CDR3aa: CAISVDRFSPLHF; CDR3nt: TGTGCCATCAGTGTCGACAGATTTTCACCCCTCCACTTT
abundance: .; d_gene: .; j_gene: TRBJ1-6; v_gene: TRBV15; CDR3aa: CATSRPQTDRYNSPLHF; CDR3nt: TGTGCCACCAGCAGACCCCAAACCGACAGATATAATTCACCCCTCCACTTT
abundance: .; d_gene: TRBD1; j_gene: TRBJ1-4; v_gene: TRBV28; CDR3aa: CASSPGTGARSEKLFF; CDR3nt: TGTGCCAGCAGTCCCGGGACAGGGGCGAGGAGTGAAAAACTGTTTTTT
abundance: .; d_gene: TRBD1; j_gene: TRBJ1-2; v_gene: TRBV6-4; CDR3aa: CASSGGQANGYTF; CDR3nt: TGTGCCAGCAGTGGGGGACAGGCAAATGGCTACACCTTC
abundance: .; d_gene: .; j_gene: TRBJ1-1; v_gene: TRBV4-3; CDR3aa: CASSHFPTKENAEAFF; CDR3nt: TGCGCCAGCAGCCATTTTCCCACTAAGGAAAACGCTGAAGCTTTCTTT
abundance: .; d_gene: .; j_gene: TRBJ2-7; v_gene: TRBV7-9; CDR3aa: CASSPQGGYYEQYF; CDR3nt: TGTGCCAGCAGCCCACAGGGGGGGTACTACGAGCAGTACTTC
abundance: .; d_gene: TRBD2; j_gene: TRBJ2-2; v_gene: TRBV19; CDR3aa: CASRRGTSGVGTGELFF; CDR3nt: TGTGCCAGTAGAAGGGGGACTAGCGGGGTTGGCACCGGGGAGCTGTTTTTT
abundance: .; d_gene: .; j_gene: TRBJ1-1; v_gene: TRBV5-1; CDR3aa: CASSLRQTDEAFF; CDR3nt: TGCGCCAGCAGCTTACGACAGACCGATGAAGCTTTCTTT
abundance: .; d_gene: .; j_gene: TRBJ1-2; v_gene: TRBV28; CDR3aa: CASSLSTLYGYTF; CDR3nt: TGTGCCAGCAGTTTATCGACTCTCTATGGCTACACCTTC
abundance: .; d_gene: .; j_gene: TRBJ1-4; v_gene: TRBV7-9; CDR3aa: CASSRAQQVDNEKLFF; CDR3nt: TGTGCCAGCAGCCGGGCTCAACAGGTAGATAATGAAAAACTGTTTTTT
abundance: .; d_gene: .; j_gene: TRBJ1-1; v_gene: TRBV7-9; CDR3aa: CASSPAMGSRTEAFF; CDR3nt: TGTGCCAGCAGCCCCGCGATGGGCAGTCGCACTGAAGCTTTCTTT
abundance: .; d_gene: TRBD2; j_gene: TRBJ2-7; v_gene: TRBV5-1; CDR3aa: CASSLKRERNEQYF; CDR3nt: TGCGCCAGCAGCTTGAAGCGGGAGAGGAACGAGCAGTACTTC
abundance: .; d_gene: TRBD1; j_gene: TRBJ1-1; v_gene: TRBV7-8; CDR3aa: CASSFRDREEAFF; CDR3nt: TGTGCCAGCAGCTTTCGGGACAGGGAGGAAGCTTTCTTT
abundance: .; d_gene: .; j_gene: TRBJ1-1; v_gene: TRBV7-3; CDR3aa: CASQTGRNTEAFF; CDR3nt: TGTGCCAGCCAAACAGGGAGAAACACTGAAGCTTTCTTT
abundance: .; d_gene: TRBD1; j_gene: TRBJ1-1; v_gene: TRBV14; CDR3aa: CASSRLGQLMNTEAFF; CDR3nt: TGTGCCAGCAGCCGATTGGGACAGCTCATGAACACTGAAGCTTTCTTT
abundance: .; d_gene: TRBD2; j_gene: TRBJ2-7; v_gene: TRBV9; CDR3aa: CASTKDGRAFDEQYF; CDR3nt: TGTGCCAGCACCAAAGACGGGAGGGCCTTCGACGAGCAGTACTTC
abundance: .; d_gene: TRBD1; j_gene: TRBJ1-1; v_gene: TRBV27; CDR3aa: CASSFAGQGNTEAFF; CDR3nt: TGTGCCAGCAGTTTCGCGGGACAGGGAAACACTGAAGCTTTCTTT
abundance: .; d_gene: .; j_gene: TRBJ1-5; v_gene: TRBV30; CDR3aa: CAWSEGTLVQPQHF; CDR3nt: TGTGCCTGGAGCGAAGGGACACTAGTACAGCCCCAGCATTTT
abundance: few; d_gene: .; j_gene: TRBJ1-3; v_gene: TRBV5-4; CDR3aa: CASSLGGSRTGNTIYF; CDR3nt: TGTGCCAGCAGCTTGGGGGGCAGCAGAACTGGAAACACCATATATTTT
abundance: .; d_gene: TRBD1; j_gene: TRBJ2-7; v_gene: TRBV11-2; CDR3aa: CASSARTGSPYEQYF; CDR3nt: TGTGCCAGCAGCGCCAGGACAGGGAGCCCCTACGAGCAGTACTTC
abundance: .; d_gene: .; j_gene: TRBJ2-7; v_gene: TRBV7-2; CDR3aa: CASSLGRYEQYF; CDR3nt: TGTGCCAGCAGCTTAGGTCGTTACGAGCAGTACTTC
abundance: .; d_gene: .; j_gene: TRBJ2-7; v_gene: TRBV6-6; CDR3aa: CASSYGTLRPTYEQYF; CDR3nt: TGTGCCAGCAGTTACGGGACATTACGTCCTACCTACGAGCAGTACTTC
abundance: .; d_gene: .; j_gene: TRBJ1-4; v_gene: TRBV5-8; CDR3aa: CASSQGLFGSFGSNEKLFF; CDR3nt: TGTGCCAGCAGCCAAGGACTGTTCGGGTCTTTCGGCTCTAATGAAAAACTGTTTTTT
abundance: once; d_gene: .; j_gene: TRBJ2-5; v_gene: TRBV5-4; CDR3aa: CASSQQGWEETQYF; CDR3nt: TGTGCCAGCAGCCAACAGGGTTGGGAAGAGACCCAGTACTTC
abundance: .; d_gene: TRBD1; j_gene: TRBJ1-2; v_gene: TRBV4-3; CDR3aa: CASSHPGGDSRANYGYTF; CDR3nt: TGCGCCAGCAGCCACCCCGGAGGGGACAGCCGAGCTAACTATGGCTACACCTTC
abundance: .; d_gene: TRBD1; j_gene: TRBJ2-2; v_gene: TRBV29-1; CDR3aa: CIGQANTGELFF; CDR3nt: TGCATCGGACAGGCGAACACCGGGGAGCTGTTTTTT
abundance: .; d_gene: .; j_gene: TRBJ1-5; v_gene: TRBV5-1; CDR3aa: CASSLEGGSNQPQHF; CDR3nt: TGCGCCAGCAGCTTGGAGGGAGGGAGCAATCAGCCCCAGCATTTT
abundance: .; d_gene: .; j_gene: TRBJ1-2; v_gene: TRBV7-2; CDR3aa: CASSVLDYGYTF; CDR3nt: TGTGCCAGCAGCGTTCTCGACTATGGCTACACCTTC
abundance: .; d_gene: TRBD2; j_gene: TRBJ2-7; v_gene: TRBV11-1; CDR3aa: CASSPGGISYEQYF; CDR3nt: TGTGCCAGCAGTCCGGGGGGGATCTCCTACGAGCAGTACTTC